This T cell receptor (beta chain) was captured by sequencing in a study of spatial heterogeneity in lung cancer. Study summary: The donors comprised about 65 untreated early-stage non-small cell lung cancer patients.

The CDR3 covers 13 residues. In germline, CDR1 is MNHNY, CDR2 SVGAGI (reference sequence). The germline V and J ends were trimmed by 6 bases and 6 bases, with 14 bases remaining between them. Notes on the study in general: Ubiquitous, expanded tumor-derived TCRs were more frequently observed in blood at resection than at follow-up.

Stated time point: blood at routine non-recurrence follow-up after resection. Comment on this clonotype: Antigen: not known.

TCRdb redid the calling of the 5' RACE reads with MiXCR, one entry per CDR3 protein. The sample includes under 45,000 distinct CDR3 sequences, approximately 8% of them seen just once. The receptor comes from a male donor with early-stage non-small cell lung cancer. The rearrangement joins TRBV6-6 to TRBJ1-1; D call uncertain. The input for sequencing was PBMCs, taken at follow-up. CDR3 residues: CASSYGSSPEAFF. The CDR3 DNA is TGTGCCAGCAGCTATGGCAGTAGCCCTGAAGCTTTCTTT.